This passage covers 23 T cell receptor beta chains from one sample sequenced in a study of shared clonotypes between healthy human individuals. TCRdb's copy holds only in-frame clones and misses some; the assay was immunoSEQ multiplex PCR. The sample has about 670,000 clones, around 72% seen once. Sequenced input: memory CD4+ T cells sorted from blood. Subset described: CD45RA-negative fraction. These receptor sequences come from a woman aged 25 to 39 in good health.

The chain uses TRBV10-3 and TRBJ2-7; 9 nucleotides align to TRBD2. From germline, CDR1 is ENHRY and CDR2 SYGVKD. The V segment lost 0 bases and the J segment 5 bases; nucleotides outside the gene matches: 5. The CDR3 consists of 15 residues. The CDR3 DNA is TGTGCCATCAGTGAGTCTACTAGCGGGTTCAACGAGCAGTACTTC. Protein sequence: CAISESTSGFNEQYF.

The chain couples TRBV30 to TRBJ2-1; perhaps TRBD1 as D (5 bases). Trimming cost V 1 base and J 8 bases, with 18 bases left between them. This CDR3 is built from 15 residues. CDR1 GTSNPN and CDR2 SVGIG come from the germline V gene (reference sequence). CDR3 DNA: TGTGCCTGGAGTGGTGACAGTCTTGGGGTTGATGAGCAGTTCTTC. Translated: CAWSGDSLGVDEQFF.

The gene calls are TRBV5-1 and TRBJ2-1, with 8 bases that match TRBD2. In germline, CDR1 is SGHRS, CDR2 YFSETQ. Germline trimming cut 3 bases from V and 0 bases from J; bases unmatched to any gene: 14. The CDR3 spans 19 residues. In DNA, the CDR3 is TGCGCCAGCAGCTCCGGACTAGCTACCCTTCCTAGCTCCTACAATGAGCAGTTCTTC. Translation gives CASSSGLATLPSSYNEQFF.

This clone was found a few times. The chain combines TRBV28 with TRBJ1-4; a weak D match, TRBD1 (6 bases). Trimming shortened V by 2 bases and J by 0 bases, and 19 bases separated the two germline ends. Germline values: CDR1 MDHEN, CDR2 SYDVKM. This CDR3 contains 19 residues. The CDR3 here is CASSLLWGLDGATNEKLFF. CDR3 sequence (DNA): TGTGCCAGCAGTTTACTATGGGGGCTCGACGGAGCAACTAATGAAAAACTGTTTTTT.

This chain joins TRBV6-6 and TRBJ2-7; no firm D call. This CDR3 has 12 residues. V was trimmed by 2 bases and J by 2 bases, leaving 4 bases between them. Per the germline V gene, CDR1 is MNHNY and CDR2 is SVGAGI (reference sequence). The CDR3 DNA follows: TGTGCCAGCAGTTACAGAACCTACGAGCAGTACTTC. Amino acid sequence: CASSYRTYEQYF.

The V gene is TRBV10-3, the J gene TRBJ2-3; 12 positions agree with TRBD2. The ends lost 3 bases at V and 7 bases at J; junction bases unmatched: 8. Germline V CDR1 and CDR2: ENHRY, SYGVKD. This CDR3 is 16 amino acids long. CDR3 coding DNA: TGTGCCATCAGTGAACCTCGGACTAGCGGGGAGTATACGCAGTATTTT. This translates into CAISEPRTSGEYTQYF.

This clone was seen once. V and J are TRBV5-1 and TRBJ2-2; D may be TRBD1 (6 bases). This CDR3 region has 16 residues. Per the germline V gene, CDR1 is SGHRS and CDR2 is YFSETQ. V lost 0 bases and J lost 3, with 12 bases in between. The CDR3 is CASSLDRAHYTGELFF. CDR3 bases: TGCGCCAGCAGCTTGGACAGGGCCCATTACACCGGGGAGCTGTTTTTT.

The chain links TRBV2 to TRBJ2-7; 8 positions match TRBD2. Germline-derived CDR1 and CDR2 are SNHLY and FYNNEI. Trimming took 6 bases from V and 2 from J; bases not matched to a gene: 6. This CDR3 spans 14 amino acids. The DNA of the CDR3 is TGTGCCAGCAGGGTAACTAGCGGCGCCTACGAGCAGTACTTC. It yields the protein CASRVTSGAYEQYF.

This clone appeared many times. This sequence joins TRBV15 and TRBJ2-4; D is ambiguous. V shed 6 bases and J shed 0 bases, with 9 bases lying between them. This CDR3 has 14 residues. Germline-derived CDR1 and CDR2 are LNHNV and YYDKDF (reference sequence). The CDR3 spells CATSLTGAKNIQYF. The CDR3 DNA sequence: TGTGCCACCAGTCTTACCGGAGCCAAAAACATTCAGTACTTC.

In this sample, this clone turned up once. The J gene is TRBJ2-2, the V gene TRBV14, with a tentative D call TRBD1 (5 bases). The germline V and J ends were trimmed by 4 bases and 4 bases, with 7 bases remaining between them. The CDR3 runs to 13 residues. Per germline, CDR1 SGHDN and CDR2 FVKESK. The CDR3 nucleotides are TGTGCCAGCAGCCCACAGGCCACCGGGGAGCTGTTTTTT. It yields the protein CASSPQATGELFF.

The table lists this clone with a few counts. The V and J genes are TRBV7-9 and TRBJ1-1, with D maybe TRBD1 (5 bases). The V end was cut by 5 bases, the J end by 1 base, with 14 bases between. Germline CDR1 reads SEHNR; CDR2 reads FQNEAQ (reference sequence). The CDR3 loop spans 15 amino acids. The CDR3 reads CASSTQTVPNTEAFF. The CDR3 nucleotides are TGTGCCAGCAGCACCCAGACAGTGCCGAACACTGAAGCTTTCTTT.

This chain joins TRBV18 and TRBJ2-7; D is possibly TRBD2 (6 bases). The CDR3 extends over 16 amino acids. Germline assignment: CDR1 KGHSH and CDR2 LQKENI. Trimming stripped 6 bases from V and 3 bases from J, with 21 bases between. In DNA form, the CDR3 reads TGTGCCAGCTCGCTCGACGGCCTAGCGATCGGCTACGAGCAGTACTTC. Protein: CASSLDGLAIGYEQYF.

The genes are TRBV7-8 and TRBJ2-5; 7 bases match TRBD1. Trimming at V came to 5 bases and at J to 4 bases, leaving 10 bases not matched to a gene. The CDR3 is 15 residues long. Germline V lookup: CDR1 SGHVS, CDR2 FQNEAQ. The CDR3 nucleotides read TGTGCCAGCAGCCCGCGCAGGGGGTCTCGAGAGACCCAGTACTTC. Amino acids: CASSPRRGSRETQYF.

This chain uses TRBV27 with TRBJ2-1; the D gene is possibly TRBD2 (6 bases). CDR1 MNHEY and CDR2 SMNVEV come from the germline V gene (reference sequence). Trimming removed 7 bases from V and 9 bases from J, with 16 bases in between. The CDR3 runs 13 residues. The CDR3 is CASNPGNGGEQFF. CDR3 bases: TGTGCCAGCAATCCGGGTAACGGGGGTGAGCAGTTCTTC.

This chain links TRBV6-5 with TRBJ2-2; 11 bases fit TRBD2. Trimming at V came to 4 bases and at J to 5 bases, leaving 6 bases not matched to a gene. CDR3 size: 16 residues. Germline CDR1 reads MNHEY; CDR2 reads SVGAGI. The CDR3 sequence: CASSLKTSGATGELFF. The CDR3, as DNA: TGTGCCAGCAGTTTAAAGACTAGCGGGGCGACCGGGGAGCTGTTTTTT.

The chain is built from TRBV9 and TRBJ2-3, with TRBD2 identical over 7 bases. Germline V gene data show CDR1 as SGDLS and CDR2 as YYNGEE. CDR3 size: 17 residues. V trimming: 0 bases; J trimming: 4 bases; junction bases outside the gene matches: 11. In nucleotides, the CDR3 is TGTGCCAGCAGCGTAGTGACTAGCTGGTGGCGCGCAGATACGCAGTATTTT. This codes for CASSVVTSWWRADTQYF.

The V call is TRBV9, the J call TRBJ1-4; 7 bases line up with TRBD1. Per germline, CDR1 SGDLS and CDR2 YYNGEE. This CDR3 is 17 amino acids long. The trim removed 0 bases at V and 8 bases at J, leaving 13 bases unmatched. CDR3 coding DNA: TGTGCCAGCAGCGTAGCACAGGGGATTGAGGATTGGGAAAAACTGTTTTTT. This encodes CASSVAQGIEDWEKLFF. The whole variable domain, remainder taken from reference TRBV9 and TRBJ1-4, is DSGVTQTPKHLITATGQRVTLRCSPRSGDLSVYWYQQSLDQGLQFLIQYYNGEERAKGNILERFSAQQFPDLHSELNLSSLELGDSALYFCASSVAQGIEDWEKLFFGSGTQLSVL.

This clone was recorded a few times. This chain's CDR3 is CASSLGGPKNIQYF. The CDR3 DNA reads TGTGCCAGCAGCTTGGGTGGGCCCAAAAACATTCAGTACTTC. The V and J genes are TRBV7-8 and TRBJ2-4; D is undetermined. This CDR3 comprises 14 residues. CDR1 is SGHVS, CDR2 FQNEAQ, per germline. V was clipped by 3 bases and J by 2 bases, with 8 bases between them. The entire variable domain, with the rest obtained from reference TRBV7-8 and TRBJ2-4, is as follows: GAGVSQSPRYKVAKRGQDVALRCDPISGHVSLFWYQQALGQGPEFLTYFQNEAQLDKSGLPSDRFFAERPEGSVSTLKIQRTQQEDSAVYLCASSLGGPKNIQYFGAGTRLSVL.

The J gene is TRBJ2-1, the V gene TRBV11-1; 15 bases match TRBD2. Unmatched junction bases numbered 10, after V lost 5 bases and J lost 2 bases. The CDR3 runs 19 residues. Per germline, CDR1 SGHAT and CDR2 FQDESV (reference sequence). The CDR3 DNA follows: TGTGCCAGCAGCCACTCCGCGGGACTAGCGGGAGGTACCTACAATGAGCAGTTCTTC. Translation gives CASSHSAGLAGGTYNEQFF.

This clone was observed a handful of times. The rearrangement uses TRBV10-3 and TRBJ2-7; 8 bases are a match to TRBD1. Germline CDR1 is ENHRY and CDR2 is SYGVKD. V lost 3 bases to trimming and J lost 2 bases; unmatched junction nucleotides: 9. The CDR3 consists of 16 residues. CDR3 coding DNA: TGTGCCATCAGTGACCCCGGACAGGGCCGAACCTACGAGCAGTACTTC. Its protein product is CAISDPGQGRTYEQYF.

The CDR3 DNA follows: TGTGCCAGCAGCTTTGCCGGTGGAGGAGCTAACTATGGCTACACCTTC. It translates to CASSFAGGGANYGYTF. The chain is built from TRBV7-6 and TRBJ1-2; D is ambiguous. This CDR3 contains 16 residues. The V end was cut by 3 bases, the J end by 0 bases, with 14 bases between. Germline V lookup: CDR1 SGHVS, CDR2 FNYEAQ.

The V gene is TRBV6-1, the J gene TRBJ2-7, with 7 bases aligning to TRBD2. J lost 2 bases, V lost 6 bases, and 7 bases had no gene match. The CDR3 is 14 amino acids. CDR1 is MNHNS and CDR2 is SASEGT in the germline V gene. As DNA, the CDR3 is TGTGCCAGCAGATACGGGGCGGGAGCCTACGAGCAGTACTTC. Translating gives CASRYGAGAYEQYF.

CDR3 nucleotides: TGCGCCAGCAGCTTCGGACTAGCGGGAGGGCCGAGGAGTGGTAGCGAGCAGTACTTC. This translates into CASSFGLAGGPRSGSEQYF. The chain has TRBV5-1 and TRBJ2-7; 15 bases align to TRBD2. V lost 2 bases and J lost 6; bases outside the gene matches: 15. Germline lookup yields CDR1 SGHRS and CDR2 YFSETQ. The CDR3 sequence is 19 residues long.